A single sample gave rise to the 19 T cell receptor beta chains below, sequenced in a study of blood T cell repertoires in COVID-19. Clones were read by immunoSEQ multiplex PCR, and TCRdb kept only the in-frame ones, dropping some. The table records 300,000 to 450,000 clones, about 90% of them present only once. The specimen sequenced was peripheral blood. The source is a woman aged 55-70 years with COVID-19, enrolled during active disease.

This chain connects TRBV15 to TRBJ2-1; D is perhaps TRBD1 (6 bases). This CDR3 has 17 amino acids. The ends were cut back, 5 bases at V and 1 base at J, with 18 bases in the middle. Germline CDR1 reads LNHNV; CDR2 reads YYDKDF (reference sequence). CDR3 sequence reads: CATSPALRGGSYNEQFF. The CDR3 nucleotides read TGTGCCACCAGCCCGGCCCTCAGAGGGGGTTCCTACAATGAGCAGTTCTTC.

V and J are TRBV2 and TRBJ1-1, with TRBD1 matching over 10 bases. Per the germline V gene, CDR1 is SNHLY and CDR2 is FYNNEI. This CDR3 spans 13 amino acids. After removal of 11 bases from V and 5 bases from J, the junction contained 8 bases not matched to a gene. The CDR3 loop reads CAGQGGGFTEAFF. In nucleotides, the CDR3 is TGTGCCGGACAGGGGGGAGGGTTTACTGAAGCTTTCTTT.

The chain's CDR3 is CASSLQWAPGNTIYF. The DNA of the CDR3 is TGTGCCAGCAGCCTACAGTGGGCCCCTGGAAACACCATATATTTT. The rearrangement uses TRBV7-8 and TRBJ1-3; D unclear. CDR1 SGHVS and CDR2 FQNEAQ come from the germline V gene. The CDR3 spans 15 residues. The V end was cut by 5 bases, the J end by 2 bases, with 13 bases between. The full variable domain, with the rest looked up from reference TRBV7-8 and TRBJ1-3, is GAGVSQSPRYKVAKRGQDVALRCDPISGHVSLFWYQQALGQGPEFLTYFQNEAQLDKSGLPSDRFFAERPEGSVSTLKIQRTQQEDSAVYLCASSLQWAPGNTIYFGEGSWLTVV.

The V call is TRBV4-1, the J call TRBJ1-3; weak D call: TRBD1 (6 bases). CDR3 length equals 17 residues. Germline loops: CDR1 MGHRA, CDR2 YSYEKL. Trimming took off 3 bases at V and 0 bases at J, with 15 bases between the two ends. For the CDR3, the DNA is TGCGCCAGCAGCCAGCTATCAGGGGCGGGCTCTGGAAACACCATATATTTT. It encodes CASSQLSGAGSGNTIYF.

The CDR3 bases are TGTGCCAGCACCCTGGGGAGGGCTTATGGCTACACCTTC. It translates to CASTLGRAYGYTF. V gene TRBV7-2 combines with J gene TRBJ1-2; D not resolved. In germline, CDR1 is SGHTA, CDR2 FQGNSA. There are 13 residues in the CDR3. V gave up 7 bases and J gave up 5 bases, with 14 bases separating them.

This clone occurred once. This chain uses TRBV2 with TRBJ2-3; a possible D gene is TRBD2 (5 bases). Trimming stripped 8 bases from V and 0 bases from J, with 15 bases between. Looked up from germline, CDR1 is SNHLY and CDR2 is FYNNEI. There are 15 residues in the CDR3. The CDR3 loop is CASVRERASTDTQYF. The CDR3 DNA reads TGTGCCAGCGTGAGGGAGAGGGCTAGCACAGATACGCAGTATTTT.

The J gene is TRBJ1-1, the V gene TRBV20-1; 8 positions match TRBD1. V shed 7 bases and J 5 bases; nucleotides not matched to a gene: 3. This CDR3 is built from 11 residues. Germline CDR1 DFQATT, CDR2 SNEGSKA (reference sequence). CDR3 sequence: CSVTGETEAFF. DNA for the CDR3: TGCAGTGTGACAGGGGAAACTGAAGCTTTCTTT.

The chain combines TRBV11-2 with TRBJ2-7; D perhaps matches TRBD1 (6 bases). The germline gives CDR1 SGHAT, CDR2 FQNNGV. Trimming took 5 bases from V and 12 from J, leaving 14 bases between them. CDR3 length equals 11 residues. The CDR3 bases are TGTGCCAGCAGCGTCCGGGACAATCCGTACTTC. Encoded protein: CASSVRDNPYF.

A note on this clone: Being one base from a much bigger clone, this may be a read error. At the DNA level, this CDR3 is encoded by other sequences in the same sample as well. The J gene is TRBJ2-7, the V gene TRBV7-2; D gene ambiguous. V lost 2 bases, J lost 2 bases, and 10 bases lay in between. CDR1 is SGHTA, CDR2 FQGNSA, per germline. This CDR3 region has 14 residues. The CDR3 DNA reads as TGTGCCAGCAGCTTAAGCAGAGACACCTACGAGCAGTACTTC. It encodes CASSLSRDTYEQYF.

This clone has only a few counts. The V call is TRBV4-1, the J call TRBJ1-6, with a tentative D call TRBD1 (5 bases). V lost 0 bases, J lost 10 bases, and 13 bases lay in between. This CDR3 is built from 15 residues. CDR1 is MGHRA, CDR2 YSYEKL, per germline. The CDR3 DNA sequence: TGCGCCAGCAGCCAAGATGCTAGGAGGGACTCACCCCTCCACTTT. This codes for CASSQDARRDSPLHF.

The chain carries TRBV7-8 and TRBJ1-2, with 10 positions matching TRBD1. The CDR3 extends over 16 amino acids. Germline V gene sequence: CDR1 SGHVS, CDR2 FQNEAQ. V dropped 3 bases and J dropped 7; count of bases not matched to a gene: 11. The CDR3, as DNA: TGTGCCAGCAGCTTCCCGGGGGACAGGGGATCGGGTGGCTACACCTTC. It translates to CASSFPGDRGSGGYTF.

This clone came up a few times. V is TRBV11-3 and J is TRBJ1-1; weak D call: TRBD1 (5 bases). The CDR3 runs 13 residues. CDR1 is SGHNT and CDR2 is YENEEA in the germline V gene. Trimming stripped 5 bases from V and 5 bases from J, with 12 bases between. DNA of the CDR3: TGTGCCAGCAGCCAGGGTAGAGGTACTGAAGCTTTCTTT. Its protein product is CASSQGRGTEAFF.

The chain combines TRBV7-3 with TRBJ1-2; 9 bases fit TRBD1. CDR1 and CDR2 from the germline V gene are SGHTA and FQGTGA. V lost 5 bases to trimming and J lost 1 base; unmatched junction nucleotides: 8. The CDR3 runs 16 residues. The CDR3 sequence is CASSAGTGSLNYGYTF. The DNA for the CDR3 is TGTGCCAGCAGCGCCGGGACAGGGTCGCTTAACTATGGCTACACCTTC.

This chain links TRBV5-1 with TRBJ1-2, with 7 bases matching TRBD1. Germline CDR1 reads SGHRS; CDR2 reads YFSETQ. The trim removed 0 bases at V and 2 bases at J, leaving 4 bases unmatched. CDR3 length: 15 residues. The CDR3 DNA reads TGCGCCAGCAGCTTGGGCCCGGGACAGAACTATGGCTACACCTTC. Encoded protein: CASSLGPGQNYGYTF.

This clone showed up just once. The chain uses TRBV6-5 and TRBJ2-3, with 7 bases that match TRBD2. The V segment lost 6 bases and the J segment 4 bases; nucleotides outside the gene matches: 4. Germline CDR1 MNHEY, CDR2 SVGAGI. The CDR3 covers 13 residues. CDR3 region: CASSAGVPDTQYF. As DNA, the CDR3 is TGTGCCAGCAGCGCGGGGGTGCCAGATACGCAGTATTTT.

This sequence joins TRBV12-3 or TRBV12-4 and TRBJ1-5; D remains ambiguous. The CDR3 runs 13 residues. Trimming cost V 6 bases and J 3 bases, with 9 bases left between them. CDR3 sequence: CASRAVLNQPQHF. CDR3 DNA: TGTGCCAGCAGGGCAGTCCTCAATCAGCCCCAGCATTTT.

V is TRBV10-2 and J is TRBJ2-2; D possibly corresponds to TRBD2 (6 bases). The germline V and J ends were trimmed by 8 bases and 3 bases, with 10 bases remaining between them. The germline CDR1 and CDR2 sequences are WSHSY and SAAADI. The CDR3 sequence is 13 residues long. CDR3 in amino acids: CASAGTHTGELFF. DNA for the CDR3: TGCGCCAGCGCCGGGACTCACACCGGGGAGCTGTTTTTT.

The J gene is TRBJ1-1, the V gene TRBV2; D is perhaps TRBD1 (5 bases). Germline V lookup: CDR1 SNHLY, CDR2 FYNNEI. Trimming left V 1 base short and J 0 bases short, with 9 bases between. This CDR3 has 15 residues. CDR3 nucleotide sequence: TGTGCCAGCAGTGAAGGGGGGACTATGAACACTGAAGCTTTCTTT. Its translation: CASSEGGTMNTEAFF.

The V gene is TRBV6-5, the J gene TRBJ2-7; D might be TRBD1 (6 bases). Between the trimmed V and J ends, which lost 8 bases and 5 bases, there was a span of 19 bases. The CDR3 sequence is 14 residues long. Germline V CDR1 and CDR2: MNHEY, SVGAGI. The CDR3 nucleotides read TGTGCCAGCCTACTGGGGGCAGCAATCCACGAGCAGTACTTC. Translating gives CASLLGAAIHEQYF.